This T cell receptor (beta chain) was profiled in a study of a mutant IDH1 vaccine in newly diagnosed glioma (dated by TCRdb to about 2021). Concerning the study at large: Across visits V03 through V10, patients got a total of eight vaccinations, given in weeks 1, 3, 5, 7, 11, 15, 19 and 23. Peripheral blood samples were drawn at six visits, namely V03 (baseline), V05, V07, V10, V12 and V13. Prior to enrollment, standard therapy consisting of radiotherapy alone, temozolomide alone, or radiochemotherapy with temozolomide had been administered to patients, with the combination being received by most patients. Of the roughly 32 patients who were treated, around 62% were male and approximately 38% were female, and the mean age was about 37 years. Vaccination was initiated 4-6 weeks after radiotherapy alone, or concurrently with temozolomide cycles in the chemotherapy-containing groups. For exploratory analyses, longitudinal TCRB deep sequencing was carried out in around 24 treated patients wherever samples were available. Study-wide findings and limitations: PBMC samples for TCRB deep sequencing were selected based on availability. Immune responses induced by the vaccine were seen in 90% to 95% of patients across multiple MHC alleles. Pseudoprogression appeared unrelated to alterations in the top peripheral T cell clonotypes detected by TCRB sequencing. According to the authors, sample limitations meant that analyses of patient blood samples could not be reproduced.

In regard to this clone: Its antigen specificity is not known. Nothing much larger sits one base from this clone, and base qualities are not available.

Reading from cysteine to phenylalanine, the CDR3 counts 14 amino acids. Only the CDR3 part of the read is kept: 42 bases, read in frame from the first base. In the germline V gene (reference sequence), CDR1 corresponds to MNHNY and CDR2 to SVGAGI. V ends up 6 bases short and J 4 bases short, with an unmatched junction base count of 4. Library preparation was by the immunoSEQ multiplex PCR assay. The hsTCRB Kit was used according to the manufacturer's protocol to amplify rearranged TCR beta chain sequences. An Illumina MiSeq was used to sequence the TCRB libraries. As for the original processing: The kit vendor's proprietary platform handled demultiplexing, trimming and gene mapping. TCRdb re-hosts the immuneACCESS table, in-frame sequences only. Its copies lack some clones; in the studies checked, an unresolved V gene accounts for under half of them, and the cause for the rest is not known. Clone size and V and J calls were adopted from that table, with D and trimming inferred from the DNA. Present in this sample are roughly 70,000 clones, roughly 83% of which were seen just once. The ten largest clones capture about 8.2% of the sample.

What the time point label conveys for this sample: week 11, during vaccination. Each vaccine dose, consisting of 300 ug of a 20-mer mutant IDH1 peptide in Montanide, was administered subcutaneously with topical imiquimod. Donors had newly diagnosed WHO grade 3 or 4 IDH1-mutant astrocytomas with loss of nuclear ATRX. The samples were drawn from NOA16, a multicentre, single-arm, open-label phase I trial in Germany that tested a mutant IDH1 peptide vaccine in humans for the first time. The DNeasy Blood and Tissue Kit was used to extract genomic DNA from EDTA blood for TCRB sequencing. The origin of this receptor is a woman aged 45-59 years with glioma. Source: PBMCs, taken from a glioma patient whose treatment included an IDH1 peptide vaccine. Recombination linked TRBV6-6 to TRBJ1-5; 9 of the junction bases match TRBD1. The nucleotides are TGTGCCAGCAGCGTCGGACAGGGGAATCAGCCCCAGCATTTT. Translated, this is CASSVGQGNQPQHF.